The 11 T cell receptor beta chains in this list originate from one sample, sequenced in a study of siplizumab effects on memory and regulatory T cells. Profiled with immunoSEQ multiplex PCR; TCRdb holds only in-frame clones, not every one. The sample records tens of thousands of clones, 75% to 90% being singletons. Sequenced input: Tregs sorted from blood. These TCRs come from a human donor in good health.

The chain is built from TRBV11-3 and TRBJ1-1; maybe TRBD1 (6 bases). The CDR3 totals 15 residues. Germline V gene sequence: CDR1 SGHNT, CDR2 YENEEA. Trimming took 7 bases from V and 6 from J, leaving 21 bases between them. The CDR3 loop is CASTVGGAESAEAFF. The CDR3 DNA is TGTGCCAGCACAGTGGGGGGGGCAGAATCGGCTGAAGCTTTCTTT.

A few counts support this clone. The rearrangement uses TRBV18 and TRBJ1-6, with TRBD1 as a possible D gene (6 bases). V dropped 1 base and J dropped 8 bases, with 12 bases sitting between them. The germline V gene has CDR1 KGHSH and CDR2 LQKENI. This CDR3 is built from 15 residues. The chain's CDR3 is CASSPRQGRYSPLHF. The CDR3 region has the DNA TGTGCCAGCTCACCACGGCAGGGGCGGTATTCACCCCTCCACTTT. The full variable domain, its missing parts supplied by reference TRBV18 and TRBJ1-6, is NAGVMQNPRHLVRRRGQEARLRCSPMKGHSHVYWYRQLPEEGLKFMVYLQKENIIDESGMPKERFSAEFPKEGPSILRIQQVVRGDSAAYFCASSPRQGRYSPLHFGNGTRLTVT.

The chain links TRBV30 to TRBJ1-3; D gene unclear. The CDR3 is made up of 13 amino acids. Germline CDR1 and CDR2: GTSNPN and SVGIG (reference sequence). V dropped 2 bases and J dropped 3 bases, with 8 bases sitting between them. CDR3 region: CAWSRRFGNTIYF. CDR3 DNA sequence: TGTGCCTGGAGTCGACGGTTTGGAAACACCATATATTTT.

The chain links TRBV6-4 to TRBJ2-3; 10 bases agree with TRBD1. Unmatched junction bases numbered 6, after V lost 6 bases and J lost 3 bases. The V gene's germline CDR1 is MRHNA and CDR2 SNTAGT. The CDR3 covers 15 residues. The CDR3 is CASSGTGVSTDTQYF. The CDR3 coding sequence is TGTGCCAGCAGCGGGACAGGGGTCTCAACAGATACGCAGTATTTT.

The chain uses TRBV27 and TRBJ2-1; perhaps D is TRBD1 or TRBD2 (5 bases each). V gave up 2 bases and J gave up 15 bases, with 14 bases separating them. The CDR3 sequence is 12 residues long. Germline CDR1 reads MNHEY; CDR2 reads SMNVEV (reference sequence). For the CDR3, the DNA is TGTGCCAGCAGTTTACCCCGAGGGACCTTGTTCTTC. This encodes CASSLPRGTLFF.

This chain connects TRBV5-6 to TRBJ1-6; D is unclear. The CDR3 runs 16 residues. Per the germline V gene, CDR1 is SGHDT and CDR2 is YYEEEE. V lost 9 bases and J 0 bases, leaving 16 bases between the germline ends. Here the CDR3 DNA reads TGTGCCATCACCCTCTATTGGAGCTCCTATAATTCACCCCTCCACTTT. Its protein is CAITLYWSSYNSPLHF.

The chain employs TRBV18 and TRBJ1-5; D is perhaps TRBD1 (6 bases). The CDR3 covers 13 residues. CDR1 KGHSH and CDR2 LQKENI come from the germline V gene. V was shortened by 6 bases and J by 5 bases, with 11 bases between the two germline ends. CDR3 region: CASSQDRDQPQHF. As DNA, the CDR3 is TGTGCCAGCTCCCAGGACAGAGATCAGCCCCAGCATTTT.

This clone occurred once. This rearrangement joins TRBV6-6 to TRBJ1-4; 9 bases map to TRBD1. The CDR3 length is 14 residues. V shed 2 bases and J 10 bases; nucleotides not matched to a gene: 5. In germline, CDR1 is MNHNY, CDR2 SVGAGI (reference sequence). In nucleotides, the CDR3 is TGTGCCAGCAGTTACGGGACAGGGAGAGGAAAACTGTTTTTT. It encodes CASSYGTGRGKLFF.

In its sample, this clone was seen once. The rearrangement uses TRBV5-1 and TRBJ1-2; D not resolved. Per germline, CDR1 SGHRS and CDR2 YFSETQ. The CDR3 is 14 residues long. V shed 3 bases and J shed 5 bases, with 14 bases lying between them. The DNA for the CDR3 is TGCGCCAGCAGCTCACTGAGCCCCAGTTATGGCTACACCTTC. It codes for CASSSLSPSYGYTF.

The rearrangement uses TRBV5-1 and TRBJ2-7, with a tentative D call TRBD2 (6 bases). V lost 2 bases, J lost 2 bases, and 11 bases lay in between. CDR1 is SGHRS, CDR2 YFSETQ, per germline. The CDR3 sequence is 14 residues long. As DNA, the CDR3 is TGCGCCAGCAGCTTCAGGCGGGGTACCTACGAGCAGTACTTC. Its protein product is CASSFRRGTYEQYF.

The CDR3 loop is CASSRLDTGELFF. The CDR3 nucleotides read TGCGCCAGCAGCAGACTTGACACCGGGGAGCTGTTTTTT. The rearrangement joins TRBV5-1 to TRBJ2-2; no definite D call. The CDR3 is 13 amino acids. Germline V gives CDR1 SGHRS, CDR2 YFSETQ. V lost 4 bases, J lost 3 bases, and 7 bases lay in between.